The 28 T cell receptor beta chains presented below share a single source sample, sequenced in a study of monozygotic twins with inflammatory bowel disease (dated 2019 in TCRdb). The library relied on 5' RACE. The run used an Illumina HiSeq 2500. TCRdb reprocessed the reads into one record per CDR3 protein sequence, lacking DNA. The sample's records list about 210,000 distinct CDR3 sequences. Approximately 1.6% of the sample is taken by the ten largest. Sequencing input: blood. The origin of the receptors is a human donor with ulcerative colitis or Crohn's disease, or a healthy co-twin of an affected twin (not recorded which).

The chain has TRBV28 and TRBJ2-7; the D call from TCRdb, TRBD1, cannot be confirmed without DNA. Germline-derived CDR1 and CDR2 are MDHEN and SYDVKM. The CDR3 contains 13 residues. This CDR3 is CASSSHPPYEQYF.

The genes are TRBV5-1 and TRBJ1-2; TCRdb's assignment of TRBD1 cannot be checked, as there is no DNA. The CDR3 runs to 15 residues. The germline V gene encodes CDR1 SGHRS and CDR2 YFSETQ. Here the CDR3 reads CASSSDRSGYYGYTF. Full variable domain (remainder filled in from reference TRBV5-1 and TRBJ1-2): KAGVTQTPRYLIKTRGQQVTLSCSPISGHRSVSWYQQTPGQGLQFLFEYFSETQRNKGNFPGRFSGRQFSNSRSEMNVSTLELGDSALYLCASSSDRSGYYGYTFGSGTRLTVV.

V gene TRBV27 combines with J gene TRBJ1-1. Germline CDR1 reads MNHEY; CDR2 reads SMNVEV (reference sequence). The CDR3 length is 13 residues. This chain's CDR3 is CASSRAQGTEAFF.

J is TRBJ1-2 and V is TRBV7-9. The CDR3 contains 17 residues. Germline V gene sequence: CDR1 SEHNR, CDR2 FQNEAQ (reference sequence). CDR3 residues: CASSFSLAGLANYGYTF.

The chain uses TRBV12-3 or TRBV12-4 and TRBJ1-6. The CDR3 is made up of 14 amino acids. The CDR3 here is CASSFGGNNSPLHF.

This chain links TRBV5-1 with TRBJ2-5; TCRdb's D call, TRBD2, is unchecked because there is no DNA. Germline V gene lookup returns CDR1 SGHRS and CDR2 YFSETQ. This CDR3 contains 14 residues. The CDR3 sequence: CASSYGTSKETQYF.

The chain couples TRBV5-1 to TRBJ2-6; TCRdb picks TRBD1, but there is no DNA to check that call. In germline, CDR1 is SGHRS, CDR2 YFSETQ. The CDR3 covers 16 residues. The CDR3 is CASSPKAGAGANVLTF. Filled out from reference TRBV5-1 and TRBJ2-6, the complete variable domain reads KAGVTQTPRYLIKTRGQQVTLSCSPISGHRSVSWYQQTPGQGLQFLFEYFSETQRNKGNFPGRFSGRQFSNSRSEMNVSTLELGDSALYLCASSPKAGAGANVLTFGAGSRLTVL.

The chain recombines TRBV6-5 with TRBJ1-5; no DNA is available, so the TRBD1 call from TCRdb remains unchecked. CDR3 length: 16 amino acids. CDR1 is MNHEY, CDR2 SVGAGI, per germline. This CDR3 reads CASSYGGTVLDQPQHF.

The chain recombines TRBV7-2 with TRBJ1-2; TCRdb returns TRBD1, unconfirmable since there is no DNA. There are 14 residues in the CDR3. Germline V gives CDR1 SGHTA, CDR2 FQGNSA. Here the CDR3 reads CASSLDLGGQSYTF.

This chain's CDR3 is CSARGGGGNQPQHF. The chain combines TRBV20-1 with TRBJ1-5; absent DNA, TCRdb's TRBD1 call cannot be checked. This CDR3 is 14 amino acids long. Germline V gene lookup returns CDR1 DFQATT and CDR2 SNEGSKA (reference sequence).

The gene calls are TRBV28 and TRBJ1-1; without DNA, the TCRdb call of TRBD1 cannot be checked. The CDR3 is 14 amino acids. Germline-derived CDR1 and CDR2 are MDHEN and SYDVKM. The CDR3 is CASTLDRPNTEAFF.

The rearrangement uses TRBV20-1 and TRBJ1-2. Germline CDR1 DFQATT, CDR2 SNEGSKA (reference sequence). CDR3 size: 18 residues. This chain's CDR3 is CSAAQATRKGTPEDGYTF.

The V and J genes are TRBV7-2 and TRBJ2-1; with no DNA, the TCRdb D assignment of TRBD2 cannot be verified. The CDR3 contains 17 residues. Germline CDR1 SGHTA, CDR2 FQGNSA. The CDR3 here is CASSRGLAGGSYNEQFF.

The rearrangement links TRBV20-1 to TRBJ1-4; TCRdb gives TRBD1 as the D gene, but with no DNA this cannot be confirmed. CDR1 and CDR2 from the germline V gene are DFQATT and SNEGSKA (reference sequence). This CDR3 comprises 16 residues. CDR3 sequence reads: CSAGGLGTARNEKLFF.

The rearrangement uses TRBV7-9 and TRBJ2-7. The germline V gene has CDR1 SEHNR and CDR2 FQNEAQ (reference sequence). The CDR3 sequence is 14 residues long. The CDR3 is CASSLGADPYEQYF.

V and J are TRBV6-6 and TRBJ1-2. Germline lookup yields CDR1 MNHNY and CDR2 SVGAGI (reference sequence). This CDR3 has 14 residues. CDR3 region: CASSYPGENYGYTF.

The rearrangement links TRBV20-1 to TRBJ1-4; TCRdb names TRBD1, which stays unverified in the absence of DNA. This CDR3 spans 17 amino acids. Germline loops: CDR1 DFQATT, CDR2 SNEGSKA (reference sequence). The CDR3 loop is CSARDLGQGATNEKLFF.

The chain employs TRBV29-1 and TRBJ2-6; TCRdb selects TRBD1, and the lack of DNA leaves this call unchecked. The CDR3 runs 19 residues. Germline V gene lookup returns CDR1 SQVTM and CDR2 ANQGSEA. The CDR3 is CSVETTGTRPHSGANVLTF.

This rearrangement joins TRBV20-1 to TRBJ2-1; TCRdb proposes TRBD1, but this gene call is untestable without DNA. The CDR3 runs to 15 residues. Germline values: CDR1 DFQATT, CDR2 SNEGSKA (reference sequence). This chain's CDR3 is CSARGQLSSYNEQFF.

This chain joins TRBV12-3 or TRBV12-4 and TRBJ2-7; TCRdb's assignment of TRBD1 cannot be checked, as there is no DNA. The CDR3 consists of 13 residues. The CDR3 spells CASSLMQGSEQYF.

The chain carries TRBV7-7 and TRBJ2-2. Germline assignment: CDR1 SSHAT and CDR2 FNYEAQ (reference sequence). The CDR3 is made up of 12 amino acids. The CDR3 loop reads CASSSDGGELFF.

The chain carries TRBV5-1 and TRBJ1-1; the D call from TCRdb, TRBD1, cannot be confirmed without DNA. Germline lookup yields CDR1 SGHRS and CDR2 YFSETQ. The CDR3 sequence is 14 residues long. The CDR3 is CASSPGGKNTEAFF.

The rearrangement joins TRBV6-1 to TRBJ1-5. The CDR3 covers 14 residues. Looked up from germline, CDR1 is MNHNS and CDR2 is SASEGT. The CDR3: CASYPAYSNQPQHF.

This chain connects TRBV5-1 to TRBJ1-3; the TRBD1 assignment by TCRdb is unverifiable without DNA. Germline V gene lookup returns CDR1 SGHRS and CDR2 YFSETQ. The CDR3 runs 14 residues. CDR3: CASSLQGTGNTIYF.

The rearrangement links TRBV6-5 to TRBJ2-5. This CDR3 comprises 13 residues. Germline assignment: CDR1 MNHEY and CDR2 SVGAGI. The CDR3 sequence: CASQEYHGETQYF.

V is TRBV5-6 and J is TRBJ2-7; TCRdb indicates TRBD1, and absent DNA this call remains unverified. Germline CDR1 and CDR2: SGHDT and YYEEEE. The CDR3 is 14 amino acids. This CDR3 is CASSLRTGGDEQYF.

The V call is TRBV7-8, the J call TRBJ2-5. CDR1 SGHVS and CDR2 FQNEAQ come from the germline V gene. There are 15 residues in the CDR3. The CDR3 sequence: CASSFGLGIQETQYF.

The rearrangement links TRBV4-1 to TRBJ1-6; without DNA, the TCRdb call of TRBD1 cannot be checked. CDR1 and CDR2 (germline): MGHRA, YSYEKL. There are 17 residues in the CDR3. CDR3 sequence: CASSQLNLGTGGSPLHF.